This section outlines one TCR beta chain sequence together with its context. These data originate in a study of blood T cell repertoires in COVID-19. Here immunoSEQ multiplex PCR was the method, and the copy in TCRdb shows in-frame clones only, minus some. The data hold roughly 230,000 clones, with about 80% observed a single time. The CDR3 extends over 15 amino acids. From germline, CDR1 is LNHNV and CDR2 YYDKDF (reference sequence). The junction had 2 bases not matched to a gene; V was cut back by 1 base and J by 2 bases. The sample taken for sequencing was peripheral blood. The chain uses TRBV15 and TRBJ2-3; 8 bases align to TRBD1. This sequence was found in a man in his forties or fifties with active or convalescent COVID-19. As DNA, the CDR3 is TGTGCCACCAGCAGAGGACAGGGGCTCACAGATACGCAGTATTTT. Translated, it gives CATSRGQGLTDTQYF.